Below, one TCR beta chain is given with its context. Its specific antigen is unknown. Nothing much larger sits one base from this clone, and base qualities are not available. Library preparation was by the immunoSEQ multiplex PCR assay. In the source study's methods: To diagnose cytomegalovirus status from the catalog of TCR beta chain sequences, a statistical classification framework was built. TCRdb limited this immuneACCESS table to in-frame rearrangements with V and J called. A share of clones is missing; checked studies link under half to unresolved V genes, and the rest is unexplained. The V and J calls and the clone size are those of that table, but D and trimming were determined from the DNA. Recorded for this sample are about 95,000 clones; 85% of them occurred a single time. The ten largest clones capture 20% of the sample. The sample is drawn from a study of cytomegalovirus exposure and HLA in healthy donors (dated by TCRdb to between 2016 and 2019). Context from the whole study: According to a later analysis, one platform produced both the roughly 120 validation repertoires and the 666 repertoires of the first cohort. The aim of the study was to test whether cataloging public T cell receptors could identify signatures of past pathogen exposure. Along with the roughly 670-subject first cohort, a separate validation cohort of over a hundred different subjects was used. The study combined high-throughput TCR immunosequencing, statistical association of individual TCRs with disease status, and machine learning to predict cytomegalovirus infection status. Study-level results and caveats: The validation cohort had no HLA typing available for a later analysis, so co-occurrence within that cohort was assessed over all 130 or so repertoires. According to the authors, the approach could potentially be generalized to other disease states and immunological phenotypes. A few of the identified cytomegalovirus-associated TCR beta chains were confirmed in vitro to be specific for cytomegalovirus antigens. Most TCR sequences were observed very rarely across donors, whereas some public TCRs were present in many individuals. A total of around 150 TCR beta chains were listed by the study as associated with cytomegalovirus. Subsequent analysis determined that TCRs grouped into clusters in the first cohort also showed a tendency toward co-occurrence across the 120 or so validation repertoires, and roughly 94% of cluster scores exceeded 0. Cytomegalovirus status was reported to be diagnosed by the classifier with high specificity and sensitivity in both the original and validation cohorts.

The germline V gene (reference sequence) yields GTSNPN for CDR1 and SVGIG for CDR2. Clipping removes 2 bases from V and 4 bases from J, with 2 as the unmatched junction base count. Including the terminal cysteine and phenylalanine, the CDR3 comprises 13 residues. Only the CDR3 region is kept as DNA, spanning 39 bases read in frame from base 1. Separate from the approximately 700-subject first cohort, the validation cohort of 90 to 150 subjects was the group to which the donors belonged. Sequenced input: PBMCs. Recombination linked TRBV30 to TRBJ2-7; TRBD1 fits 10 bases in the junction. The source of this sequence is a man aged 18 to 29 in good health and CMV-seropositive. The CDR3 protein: CAWSRTGGYEQYF. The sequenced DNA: TGTGCCTGGAGTAGGACAGGGGGTTACGAGCAGTACTTC.